Listed below are T cell receptor beta chains from one sample, sequenced in a study of identical twins. TCRdb re-analysed the 5' RACE reads in MiXCR, keeping a single row per CDR3 protein. Of some 300,000 distinct CDR3 sequences in the sample, 10% to 15% were seen once. This sample also appeared in a second study, on yellow fever vaccine responses in identical twins.

The material sequenced was CD8+ T cells sorted from blood. Receptors were obtained from a woman between 18 and 29 years old in good health. CDR3s include the opening cysteine and the closing phenylalanine or tryptophan. D genes are given only for firm matches. A row's size may be missing; if present it is once, few, many or a size class.

size | J | D | V | CDR3 | DNA
few | TRBJ2-3 | TRBD1 | TRBV9 | CASSSEGQGFPKRTDTQYF | TGTGCCAGCAGCTCCGAAGGACAGGGGTTCCCGAAACGCACAGATACGCAGTATTTT
. | TRBJ2-1 | . | TRBV6-5 | CASSYSGVGYNEQFF | TGTGCCAGCAGTTACTCCGGGGTAGGTTACAATGAGCAGTTCTTC
few | TRBJ2-7 | TRBD2 | TRBV20-1 | CSASPGLAYEQYF | TGCAGTGCTAGTCCGGGACTAGCCTACGAGCAGTACTTC
. | TRBJ2-1 | . | TRBV13 | CASSPWEGGNEQFF | TGTGCCAGCAGCCCGTGGGAGGGGGGCAATGAGCAGTTCTTC
many | TRBJ1-2 | . | TRBV29-1 | CSVDTAPYGYTF | TGCAGCGTTGACACAGCCCCCTATGGCTACACCTTC
few | TRBJ2-5 | . | TRBV9 | CASSPGGGTIQETQYF | TGTGCCAGCAGCCCGGGGGGCGGGACTATCCAAGAGACCCAGTACTTC
few | TRBJ1-1 | . | TRBV2 | CASTGAEAFF | TGTGCCAGCACCGGGGCTGAAGCTTTCTTT
few | TRBJ2-1 | . | TRBV7-9 | CASSLVKGHRREQFF | TGTGCCAGCAGCTTAGTAAAGGGACACCGCCGTGAGCAGTTCTTC
many | TRBJ2-3 | . | TRBV12-3/TRBV12-4 | CASSLVLSTDTQYF | TGTGCCAGCAGTTTAGTGCTGAGCACAGATACGCAGTATTTT
few | TRBJ2-1 | TRBD1 | TRBV20-1 | CSAHYPRQGPYGDEQFF | TGCAGTGCCCACTACCCCAGACAGGGGCCTTATGGAGATGAGCAGTTCTTC
few | TRBJ2-2 | . | TRBV12-3/TRBV12-4 | CAARRAGELFF | TGTGCCGCGCGGCGTGCCGGGGAGCTGTTTTTT
. | TRBJ2-2 | TRBD2 | TRBV29-1 | CSVAASGDANTGELFF | TGCAGCGTTGCGGCTAGCGGGGACGCGAACACCGGGGAGCTGTTTTTT
few | TRBJ2-7 | TRBD1 | TRBV27 | CASKARFMDREEINEQYF | TGTGCCAGCAAGGCTCGATTCATGGACAGGGAAGAGATAAACGAGCAGTACTTC
many | TRBJ2-3 | . | TRBV7-9 | CASSLASRDADTQYF | TGTGCCAGCAGCTTAGCTTCCCGGGACGCAGATACGCAGTATTTT
few | TRBJ2-5 | . | TRBV28 | CASSWQGPETQYF | TGTGCCAGCAGTTGGCAGGGGCCAGAGACCCAGTACTTC
many | TRBJ2-7 | . | TRBV5-1 | CASSLVRLEGNEQYF | TGCGCCAGCAGCTTGGTAAGGCTCGAGGGGAACGAGCAGTACTTC
many | TRBJ2-1 | . | TRBV11-3 | CASSLEGSEHNEQFF | TGTGCCAGCAGCTTAGAGGGTTCCGAACACAATGAGCAGTTCTTC
many | TRBJ1-5 | TRBD1 | TRBV5-5 | CASSLGDRGYNQPQHF | TGTGCCAGCAGCTTGGGGGACAGGGGGTACAATCAGCCCCAGCATTTT
. | TRBJ1-2 | . | TRBV5-6 | CASSLEIDNYGYTF | TGTGCCAGCAGCTTGGAGATCGACAACTATGGCTACACCTTC
many | TRBJ1-1 | . | TRBV12-3/TRBV12-4 | CASRTGAEAFF | TGTGCCAGCCGGACGGGGGCTGAAGCTTTCTTT
many | TRBJ2-1 | . | TRBV12-3/TRBV12-4 | CASSLKGPTSVYNEQFF | TGTGCCAGCAGTTTAAAGGGCCCAACCTCAGTCTACAATGAGCAGTTCTTC
few | TRBJ2-7 | TRBD1 | TRBV12-3/TRBV12-4 | CASSLIHGTGFYEQYF | TGTGCCAGCAGTTTAATACACGGGACAGGATTCTACGAGCAGTACTTC
. | TRBJ2-3 | . | TRBV20-1 | CISPDTQYF | TGCATCTCACCCGATACGCAGTATTTT
. | TRBJ1-1 | . | TRBV11-2 | CASTQRGGVVSEAFF | TGTGCCAGCACACAACGAGGGGGGGTTGTGTCTGAAGCTTTCTTT
. | TRBJ2-1 | . | TRBV11-2 | CASSSDIYNEQFF | TGTGCCAGCAGCTCAGACATCTACAATGAGCAGTTCTTC
few | TRBJ2-7 | TRBD2 | TRBV7-9 | CASSPQGLAGVDEQYF | TGTGCCAGCAGCCCCCAAGGACTAGCGGGAGTTGACGAGCAGTACTTC
many | TRBJ2-3 | . | TRBV7-9 | CASSFETPRDTQYF | TGTGCCAGCAGCTTCGAAACTCCCAGGGATACGCAGTATTTT
. | TRBJ2-3 | . | TRBV25-1 | CASNSGHLTDTQYF | TGTGCCAGCAACTCAGGACACCTCACAGATACGCAGTATTTT
. | TRBJ1-2 | TRBD1 | TRBV19 | CASMGQGSHGYTF | TGTGCCAGTATGGGACAGGGAAGCCATGGCTACACCTTC
few | TRBJ1-4 | TRBD1 | TRBV29-1 | CSVGGTGAIEDEKLFF | TGCAGCGTCGGGGGGACAGGGGCAATCGAGGATGAAAAACTGTTTTTT
. | TRBJ2-7 | . | TRBV7-9 | CASSLARDPHEQYF | TGTGCCAGCAGCTTAGCGCGGGACCCCCACGAGCAGTACTTC
many | TRBJ1-1 | . | TRBV12-3/TRBV12-4 | CASSLGLTTEAFF | TGTGCCAGCAGTTTGGGTCTTACAACTGAAGCTTTCTTT
. | TRBJ2-1 | . | TRBV5-6 | CASSLRSPPYEQFF | TGTGCCAGCAGCTTGAGAAGCCCCCCATATGAGCAGTTCTTC
many | TRBJ2-1 | . | TRBV29-1 | CSVIPPGNYNEQFF | TGCAGCGTTATCCCCCCCGGGAACTACAATGAGCAGTTCTTC
. | TRBJ2-1 | TRBD2 | TRBV20-1 | CSAGGLAVTYNEQFF | TGCAGTGCTGGGGGACTAGCGGTTACCTACAATGAGCAGTTCTTC
. | TRBJ2-3 | TRBD2 | TRBV4-1 | CASSQDFRGSGSFDTQYF | TGCGCCAGCAGCCAAGATTTTCGTGGTAGCGGGAGCTTCGATACGCAGTATTTT